What follows are 23 T cell receptor beta chains derived from one specimen sequenced in a study of identical twins. MiXCR was run by TCRdb on the 5' RACE reads, yielding one entry per CDR3 protein. The sample consists of some 760,000 distinct CDR3 sequences, roughly 18% of them appearing once. These same data were also listed under a study on T cells expressing NK-cell markers.

Sequences were obtained from PBMCs. The source is a woman younger than 35 in good health.

This chain joins TRBV2 and TRBJ1-2, with TRBD1 matching 9 bases. Germline CDR1 reads SNHLY; CDR2 reads FYNNEI. V was clipped by 3 bases and J by 10 bases; unmatched bases: 9. The CDR3 extends over 14 amino acids. DNA of the CDR3: TGTGCCAGCAGTGACCTTACAGGGGGCAACGTCTACACCTTC. It translates to CASSDLTGGNVYTF.

This clonotype was counted at least ten times. Here the CDR3 DNA reads TGCGCCAGCAGCGATGGACAGGGGAACTATGGCTACACCTTC. Translated: CASSDGQGNYGYTF. The rearrangement joins TRBV5-1 to TRBJ1-2; 9 nucleotides line up with TRBD1. This CDR3 has 14 residues. The germline CDR1 and CDR2 sequences are SGHRS and YFSETQ. Losses at the gene ends were 4 bases for V and 2 bases for J; bases not matched to a gene: 3.

This clonotype was seen only a few times. The chain recombines TRBV9 with TRBJ2-2, with TRBD2 as a possible D gene (5 bases). CDR3 length equals 16 residues. Looked up from germline, CDR1 is SGDLS and CDR2 is YYNGEE. V was shortened by 0 bases and J by 5 bases, with 14 bases between the two germline ends. Written as DNA, the CDR3 is TGTGCCAGCAGCGTAGAACTCACGAGGGCTACCGGGGAGCTGTTTTTT. As protein: CASSVELTRATGELFF.

The chain employs TRBV5-1 and TRBJ2-5; D perhaps matches TRBD2 (5 bases). The germline gives CDR1 SGHRS, CDR2 YFSETQ. V lost 3 bases and J 5 bases, leaving 14 bases between the germline ends. The CDR3 spans 14 residues. The DNA for the CDR3 is TGCGCCAGCAGCTCCCCCCATGGGGAGGAGACCCAGTACTTC. As protein: CASSSPHGEETQYF. Based on the CDR3 plus reference TRBV5-1 and TRBJ2-5, the full variable domain is KAGVTQTPRYLIKTRGQQVTLSCSPISGHRSVSWYQQTPGQGLQFLFEYFSETQRNKGNFPGRFSGRQFSNSRSEMNVSTLELGDSALYLCASSSPHGEETQYFGPGTRLLVL.

The chain combines TRBV5-1 with TRBJ1-1; D uncertain. V gave up 4 bases and J gave up 9 bases, with 22 bases separating them. The CDR3 spans 15 residues. Germline assignment: CDR1 SGHRS and CDR2 YFSETQ. CDR3 amino acids: CASSPDGPSQMKAFF. The CDR3 DNA reads as TGCGCCAGCAGCCCGGACGGACCCTCACAGATGAAAGCTTTCTTT. The variable domain in full, completed from reference TRBV5-1 and TRBJ1-1, reads KAGVTQTPRYLIKTRGQQVTLSCSPISGHRSVSWYQQTPGQGLQFLFEYFSETQRNKGNFPGRFSGRQFSNSRSEMNVSTLELGDSALYLCASSPDGPSQMKAFFGQGTRLTVV.

A few counts support this clonotype. This chain links TRBV6-5 with TRBJ1-2; no firm D call. This CDR3 contains 14 residues. Germline V gives CDR1 MNHEY, CDR2 SVGAGI. V gave up 0 bases and J gave up 7 bases, with 12 bases separating them. In DNA, the CDR3 is TGTGCCAGCAGTTACTCGAAGTTGTACTCTGGCTACACCTTC. Translating gives CASSYSKLYSGYTF.

This chain links TRBV5-1 with TRBJ2-1, with 11 positions matching TRBD2. The CDR3 spans 15 residues. V shed 4 bases and J 9 bases; nucleotides not matched to a gene: 9. Germline CDR1 and CDR2: SGHRS and YFSETQ. The CDR3 sequence: CASSVGLAVPGEQFF. The CDR3 DNA reads as TGCGCCAGCAGCGTGGGACTAGCGGTCCCCGGTGAGCAGTTCTTC.

The chain links TRBV12-3 or TRBV12-4 to TRBJ2-7; D uncertain. There are 12 residues in the CDR3. Trimming stripped 10 bases from V and 0 bases from J, with 10 bases between. The CDR3 region has the DNA TGTGCCACCCGGCGAGACTCCTACGAGCAGTACTTC. Amino acids: CATRRDSYEQYF.

V gene TRBV5-6 combines with J gene TRBJ2-3; 9 bases are shared with TRBD2. Losses at the gene ends were 0 bases for V and 6 bases for J; bases not matched to a gene: 5. CDR3 length: 15 amino acids. Looked up from germline, CDR1 is SGHDT and CDR2 is YYEEEE. DNA for the CDR3: TGTGCCAGCAGCTTGGGTAGCGGGAGTCGGGATACGCAGTATTTT. Its protein product is CASSLGSGSRDTQYF.

This clonotype was seen more than once but under ten times. The CDR3 region has the DNA TGCAGTGCTAGAGATCCAGCAGCATCAGGACAGGGTAATTCACCCCTCCACTTT. Protein: CSARDPAASGQGNSPLHF. The chain joins TRBV20-1 to TRBJ1-6; 8 bases agree with TRBD1. CDR1 and CDR2 from the germline V gene are DFQATT and SNEGSKA (reference sequence). The CDR3 has 18 residues. The J segment lost 6 bases and the V segment lost 0 bases, leaving 13 bases of the junction unmatched.

The CDR3 region has the DNA TGTGCCAGCAACAAACCGGGACCCCAGGGCTATGAGCAGTTCTTC. This sequence encodes CASNKPGPQGYEQFF. The genes are TRBV12-3 or TRBV12-4 and TRBJ2-1; D possibly matches TRBD1 or TRBD2 (5 bases each). V was shortened by 7 bases and J by 8 bases, with 21 bases between the two germline ends. CDR3 size: 15 residues.

CDR3 sequence: CSARRRIAGSHEQYF. DNA for the CDR3: TGCAGTGCTAGACGCCGGATAGCGGGGAGCCACGAGCAGTACTTC. This chain uses TRBV20-1 with TRBJ2-7; 8 positions match TRBD2. This CDR3 contains 15 residues. Germline V gives CDR1 DFQATT, CDR2 SNEGSKA (reference sequence). V lost 2 bases to trimming and J lost 5 bases; unmatched junction nucleotides: 11.

The V gene is TRBV12-3 or TRBV12-4, the J gene TRBJ1-5, with a tentative D call TRBD1 (5 bases). The CDR3 spans 14 residues. Trimming took 8 bases from V and 11 from J, leaving 22 bases between them. The CDR3 region has the DNA TGTGCCAGCGGTTCTCCCAGGGATTTCCAGGCCCAGCATTTT. Its protein is CASGSPRDFQAQHF.

In this sample, this clonotype turned up a few times. The rearrangement uses TRBV7-3 and TRBJ2-3, with TRBD2 matching over 8 bases. CDR1 is SGHTA and CDR2 is FQGTGA in the germline V gene. The CDR3 runs 16 residues. Trimming took 5 bases from V and 2 from J; bases not matched to a gene: 9. CDR3 nucleotide sequence: TGTGCCAGCAGCCTTCTTACGGGGGGGGCCACAGATACGCAGTATTTT. It translates to CASSLLTGGATDTQYF.

This clonotype was observed a few times. The chain joins TRBV10-1 to TRBJ2-5; a possible D gene is TRBD2 (5 bases). Germline V lookup: CDR1 WNHNN, CDR2 SYGVQD (reference sequence). V dropped 5 bases and J dropped 8 bases, with 15 bases sitting between them. The CDR3 has 13 residues. CDR3 sequence (DNA): TGCGCCAGCAGTCTCAATCCGGGGAGCACCCAGTACTTC. Translated, it gives CASSLNPGSTQYF.

In its sample, this clonotype was seen a few times. The chain carries TRBV19 and TRBJ2-6; D is ambiguous. The CDR3 loop spans 15 amino acids. Germline-derived CDR1 and CDR2 are LNHDA and SQIVND (reference sequence). The V end was cut by 4 bases, the J end by 2 bases, with 9 bases between. CDR3 protein: CASSNAGAGANVLTF. In DNA, the CDR3 is TGTGCCAGTAGTAATGCAGGTGCTGGGGCCAACGTCCTGACTTTC.

The gene calls are TRBV28 and TRBJ2-7, with D tentatively TRBD1 (5 bases). CDR3 length: 16 amino acids. From germline, CDR1 is MDHEN and CDR2 SYDVKM. Trimming removed 10 bases from V and 0 bases from J, with 22 bases in between. CDR3 DNA sequence: TGTGCCACTTCTGGGGTCGGGCAGGGTTACTCCTACGAGCAGTACTTC. This codes for CATSGVGQGYSYEQYF.

The genes are TRBV7-9 and TRBJ1-2; D is undetermined. V lost 7 bases to trimming and J lost 0 bases, with 9 bases between them. Germline V gene data show CDR1 as SEHNR and CDR2 as FQNEAQ (reference sequence). This CDR3 comprises 13 residues. CDR3 DNA: TGTGCCAGCATGGGCGGGACTAACTATGGCTACACCTTC. Amino acids: CASMGGTNYGYTF.

This chain uses TRBV5-6 with TRBJ2-3; 8 nucleotides agree with TRBD2. The CDR3 loop spans 15 amino acids. Germline-derived CDR1 and CDR2 are SGHDT and YYEEEE. With V trimmed by 4 bases and J by 7 bases, 11 bases remained unmatched. The CDR3: CASSSTSGGMNTQYF. As DNA, the CDR3 is TGTGCCAGCAGCAGCACTAGCGGAGGGATGAATACGCAGTATTTT.

The chain is built from TRBV12-3 or TRBV12-4 and TRBJ2-1; TRBD2 might be the D (6 bases). V was trimmed by 2 bases and J by 5 bases, leaving 19 bases between them. The CDR3 loop spans 17 amino acids. For the CDR3, the DNA is TGTGCCAGCAGTTTAATCGTCGGGAGCCGGGCCCACAATGAGCAGTTCTTC. It codes for CASSLIVGSRAHNEQFF.

This clonotype was picked up a small number of times. The V call is TRBV6-2 or TRBV6-3, the J call TRBJ2-1; the D is unclear. Trimming left V 5 bases short and J 7 bases short, with 18 bases between. The CDR3 loop spans 15 amino acids. The V gene's germline CDR1 is MNHEY and CDR2 SVGEGT. In DNA form, the CDR3 reads TGTGCCAGCAGTATTGCACGAGGCATCTCAAATGAGCAGTTCTTC. Translated: CASSIARGISNEQFF.

The chain is built from TRBV5-6 and TRBJ1-1; D unclear. This CDR3 region has 15 residues. V lost 1 base to trimming and J lost 4 bases, with 14 bases between them. The germline V gene encodes CDR1 SGHDT and CDR2 YYEEEE. CDR3 in amino acids: CASSLRLSGTTEAFF. The CDR3 region has the DNA TGTGCCAGCAGCTTGAGGCTGTCAGGTACCACTGAAGCTTTCTTT. Using reference TRBV5-6 and TRBJ1-1 for the parts outside the CDR3, the full variable domain is DAGVTQSPTHLIKTRGQQVTLRCSPKSGHDTVSWYQQALGQGPQFIFQYYEEEERQRGNFPDRFSGHQFPNYSSELNVNALLLGDSALYLCASSLRLSGTTEAFFGQGTRLTVV.

This clonotype was detected many times. The chain links TRBV12-3 or TRBV12-4 to TRBJ1-2; maybe TRBD1 (5 bases). V lost 3 bases, J lost 5 bases, and 10 bases lay in between. This CDR3 comprises 13 residues. DNA of the CDR3: TGTGCCAGCAGTTTGCGAAGGGGTTATGGCTACACCTTC. Its protein is CASSLRRGYGYTF.